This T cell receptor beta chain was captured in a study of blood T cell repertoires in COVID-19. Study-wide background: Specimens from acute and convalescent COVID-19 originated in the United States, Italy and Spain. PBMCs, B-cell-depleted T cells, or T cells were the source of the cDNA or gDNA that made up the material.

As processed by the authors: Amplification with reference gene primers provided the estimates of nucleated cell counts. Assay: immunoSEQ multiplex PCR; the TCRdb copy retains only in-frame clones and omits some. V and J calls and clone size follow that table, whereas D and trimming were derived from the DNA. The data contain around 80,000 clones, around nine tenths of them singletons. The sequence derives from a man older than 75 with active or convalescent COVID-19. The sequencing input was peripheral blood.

CDR3 in amino acids: CASSFTGRGDTIYF. The CDR3 region has the DNA TGTGCCAGCAGTTTCACGGGACGGGGGGACACCATATATTTT. The chain uses TRBV6-5 and TRBJ1-3, with D possibly matching TRBD1 (5 bases). Deletions cut 4 bases from V and 8 bases from J, with 15 bases between. The CDR3 is 14 residues long. Germline-derived CDR1 and CDR2 are MNHEY and SVGAGI.